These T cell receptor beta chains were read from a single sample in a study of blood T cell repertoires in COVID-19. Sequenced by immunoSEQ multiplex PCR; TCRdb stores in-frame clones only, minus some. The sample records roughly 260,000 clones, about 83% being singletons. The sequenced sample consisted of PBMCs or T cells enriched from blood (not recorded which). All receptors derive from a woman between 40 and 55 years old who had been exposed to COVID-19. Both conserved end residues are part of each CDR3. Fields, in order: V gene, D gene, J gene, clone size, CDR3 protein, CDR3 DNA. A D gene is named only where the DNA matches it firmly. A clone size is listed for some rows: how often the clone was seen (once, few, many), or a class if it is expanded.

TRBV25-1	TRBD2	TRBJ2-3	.	CASSEYLTAGGTTDTQYF	TGTGCCAGCAGTGAATATTTGACCGCGGGGGGGACCACAGATACGCAGTATTTT
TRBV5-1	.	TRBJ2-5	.	CASSLDPGLQETQYF	TGCGCCAGCAGCTTAGACCCGGGACTTCAAGAGACCCAGTACTTC
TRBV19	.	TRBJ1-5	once	CASTPRFFYSNQPQHF	TGTGCCAGTACGCCCAGGTTCTTCTACTCTAATCAGCCCCAGCATTTT
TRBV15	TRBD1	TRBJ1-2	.	CATSPRTGDGYTF	TGTGCCACCAGCCCCCGGACAGGGGATGGCTACACCTTC
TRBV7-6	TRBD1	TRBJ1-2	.	CASSFPGQGDLIDGYTF	TGTGCCAGCAGTTTCCCGGGACAGGGTGACCTTATCGATGGCTACACCTTC
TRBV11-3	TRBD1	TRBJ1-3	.	CASSFGTGDTIYF	TGTGCCAGCAGCTTCGGGACAGGGGACACCATATATTTT
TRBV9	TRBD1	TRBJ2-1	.	CASSGTGGVNEQFF	TGTGCCAGCTCCGGGACAGGGGGGGTCAATGAGCAGTTCTTC
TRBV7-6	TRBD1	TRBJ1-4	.	CASSRTGGGGEKLFF	TGTGCCAGCAGCCGGACAGGGGGCGGAGGTGAAAAACTGTTTTTT
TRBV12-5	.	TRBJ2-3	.	CASGIRDTQYF	TGTGCTAGTGGAATCAGAGATACGCAGTATTTT
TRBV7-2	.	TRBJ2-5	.	CASSLLLAGQTQYF	TGTGCCAGCAGCTTATTACTAGCAGGGCAGACCCAGTACTTC
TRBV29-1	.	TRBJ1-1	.	CSVRWATEAFF	TGCAGCGTTCGGTGGGCCACTGAAGCTTTCTTT
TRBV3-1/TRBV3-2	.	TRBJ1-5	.	CASSQGALGDQPQHF	TGTGCCAGCAGCCAAGGTGCGTTGGGAGATCAGCCCCAGCATTTT
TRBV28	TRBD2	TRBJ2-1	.	CASRSYSGGEYNEQFF	TGTGCCAGCAGATCGTATAGCGGGGGGGAGTACAATGAGCAGTTCTTC